This T cell receptor (beta chain) comes out of a study of T-cell reconstitution after alpha-beta-depleted transplantation in children. The CDR3 has 13 residues. Trimming at V came to 8 bases and at J to 4 bases, leaving 5 bases not matched to a gene. Per the germline V gene, CDR1 is SQVTM and CDR2 is ANQGSEA. This clonotype was picked up many times. Construction of the TCRbeta library involved unique molecular identifiers. TCRdb passed the PCR reads through MiXCR, listing each CDR3 protein once. The table has roughly 100,000 distinct CDR3 sequences, roughly 8% seen once. The TCR comes from a human donor who donated a stem cell graft to a child with congenital amegakaryocytic thrombocytopenia. The sequencing used PBMCs from the stem cell graft donor, collected from the stem cell graft. The chain has TRBV29-1 and TRBJ2-3; 11 bases map to TRBD2. CDR3 protein: CSSTSGVADTQYF. For the CDR3, the DNA is TGCAGCTCGACTAGCGGGGTCGCAGATACGCAGTATTTT.